Included here is one TCR beta chain sequence, with context. The CDR3 contains 15 residues. The germline CDR1 and CDR2 sequences are SGHTA and FQGTGA. The V segment lost 5 bases and the J segment 4 bases; nucleotides outside the gene matches: 8. The sample belongs to a study of blood T cell repertoires in COVID-19. Study-wide background: The samples span acute and convalescent COVID-19 from the United States, Italy and Spain. T cells, B-cell-depleted T cells, or PBMCs supplied cDNA or gDNA.

The data were produced by immunoSEQ multiplex PCR, yet TCRdb's version contains in-frame clones alone and is incomplete. The sample lists fewer than 300,000 clones; around 87% were seen once. This rearrangement joins TRBV7-3 to TRBJ1-1; 9 bases fit TRBD1. Source material: peripheral blood. This clonotype was sampled from a woman aged 50 to 60 with acute or convalescent COVID-19. CDR3 in amino acids: CASSPTGGRSTEAFF. The CDR3 region has the DNA TGTGCCAGCAGCCCCACAGGGGGCCGATCCACTGAAGCTTTCTTT. Full variable domain (missing parts from reference TRBV7-3 and TRBJ1-1): GAGVSQTPSNKVTEKGKYVELRCDPISGHTALYWYRQSLGQGPEFLIYFQGTGAADDSGLPNDRFFAVRPEGSVSTLKIQRTERGDSAVYLCASSPTGGRSTEAFFGQGTRLTVV.